The clone carrying this TCR beta chain was counted between two and nine times. The antigen remains unidentified. This CDR3 spans 13 amino acids. V was pared by 3 bases and J by 2 bases, with 10 bases between. Germline V gene data show CDR1 as GTSNPN and CDR2 as SVGIG (reference sequence). The authors prepared the TCRbeta library with unique molecular identifiers. In TCRdb, the PCR reads were re-called with MiXCR into one record per CDR3 protein. The sample includes 180,000 or so distinct CDR3 sequences, roughly 6.3% of them seen just once. These data belong to a study of T-cell reconstitution after alpha-beta-depleted transplantation in children. Whole-study findings and limits: Alpha-beta T cells about two months after transplant reportedly derived from several hundred expanded graft clones. T-cell numbers and diversity one year post-transplant derived largely from freshly generated T cells. Certain patients had high TCRbeta diversity at day 60, and it came from recipient T cells and thymic progenitors that survived.

This chain links TRBV30 with TRBJ2-5; D is tentatively TRBD1 or TRBD2 (5 bases each). This clonotype originated in a girl in the first two years of life with combined immunodeficiency, due to receive a stem cell transplant. The input for sequencing was PBMCs, taken before TCRalphabeta/CD19-depleted stem cell transplant. The CDR3 region is CAWSGAVQETQYF. The CDR3 nucleotides read TGTGCCTGGAGCGGGGCGGTACAAGAGACCCAGTACTTC.